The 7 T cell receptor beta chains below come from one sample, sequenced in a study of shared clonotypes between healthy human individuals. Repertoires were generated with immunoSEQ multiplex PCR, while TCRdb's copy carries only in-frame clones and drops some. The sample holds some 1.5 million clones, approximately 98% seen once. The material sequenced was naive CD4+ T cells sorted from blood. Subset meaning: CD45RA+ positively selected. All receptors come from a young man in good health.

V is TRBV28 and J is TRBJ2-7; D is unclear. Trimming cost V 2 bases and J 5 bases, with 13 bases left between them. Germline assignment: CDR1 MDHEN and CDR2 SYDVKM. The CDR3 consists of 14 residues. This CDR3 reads CASSLDRVRDEQYF. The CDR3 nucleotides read TGTGCCAGCAGTTTAGACCGGGTTCGGGACGAGCAGTACTTC.

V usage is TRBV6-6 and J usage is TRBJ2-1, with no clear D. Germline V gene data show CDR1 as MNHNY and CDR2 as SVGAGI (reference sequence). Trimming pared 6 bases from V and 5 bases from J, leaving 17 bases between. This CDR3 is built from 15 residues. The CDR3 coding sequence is TGTGCCAGCAGCTCCGCTGGTACAGCCCACAATGAGCAGTTCTTC. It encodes CASSSAGTAHNEQFF.

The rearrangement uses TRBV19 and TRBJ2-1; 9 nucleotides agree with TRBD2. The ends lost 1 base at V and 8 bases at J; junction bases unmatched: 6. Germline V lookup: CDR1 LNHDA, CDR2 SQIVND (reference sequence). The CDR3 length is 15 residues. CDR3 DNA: TGTGCCAGTAGTATAGGATGGCGGGAGGGCGATGAGCAGTTCTTC. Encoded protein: CASSIGWREGDEQFF.

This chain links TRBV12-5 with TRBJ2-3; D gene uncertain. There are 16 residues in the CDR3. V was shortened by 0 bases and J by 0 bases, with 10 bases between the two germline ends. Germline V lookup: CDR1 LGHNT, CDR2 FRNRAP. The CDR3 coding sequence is TGTGCTAGTGGTTTGGTACGAGGCGCCAGCACAGATACGCAGTATTTT. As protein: CASGLVRGASTDTQYF.

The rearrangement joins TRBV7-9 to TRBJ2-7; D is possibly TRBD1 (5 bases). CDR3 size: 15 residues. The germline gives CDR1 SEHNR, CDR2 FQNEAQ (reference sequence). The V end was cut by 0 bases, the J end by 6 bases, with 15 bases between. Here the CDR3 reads CASSLASRDWREQYF. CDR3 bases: TGTGCCAGCAGCTTAGCGAGCAGGGATTGGCGCGAGCAGTACTTC.

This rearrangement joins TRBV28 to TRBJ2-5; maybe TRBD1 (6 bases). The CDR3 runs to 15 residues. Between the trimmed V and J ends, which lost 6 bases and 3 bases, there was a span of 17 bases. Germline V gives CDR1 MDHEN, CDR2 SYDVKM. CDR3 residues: CASRVREGGEETQYF. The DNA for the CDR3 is TGTGCCAGCAGGGTCAGGGAAGGGGGAGAAGAGACCCAGTACTTC.

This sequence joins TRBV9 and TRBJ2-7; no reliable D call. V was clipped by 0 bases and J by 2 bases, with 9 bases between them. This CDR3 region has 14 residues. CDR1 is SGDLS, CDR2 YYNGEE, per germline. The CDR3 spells CASSVGDEPYEQYF. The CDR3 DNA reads TGTGCCAGCAGCGTAGGAGACGAGCCCTACGAGCAGTACTTC.